The 8 T cell receptor beta chains below were found in one sample sequenced in a study of T cells in Graves' hyperthyroidism and ophthalmopathy. Amplified regions were TCR beta CDR3 sequences from RNA transcripts. HTBI primers were the set used in a first-round RT-PCR of the TCR CDR3. TCRdb re-derived calls from the multiplex PCR reads in MiXCR, one entry per CDR3 protein. The sample shows 300,000 to 450,000 distinct CDR3 sequences, about 18% of them seen only once. Sequenced: blood. The receptors come from a woman aged 25 to 39 with Graves' hyperthyroidism that later progressed to Graves' ophthalmopathy.

Only a few counts were recorded for this clonotype. This rearrangement joins TRBV3-1 to TRBJ2-1, with 9 bases matching TRBD2. The CDR3 is 16 residues long. CDR1 is LGHDT, CDR2 YNNKEL, per germline (reference sequence). The V gene end was trimmed by 2 bases and the J gene end by 4 bases; junction bases not matched to a gene: 6. The DNA for the CDR3 is TGTGCCAGCAGCCAAAGGTCCGCGGGAGGGTACAATGAGCAGTTCTTC. This sequence encodes CASSQRSAGGYNEQFF.

This chain links TRBV5-8 with TRBJ2-1, with TRBD1 matching over 8 bases. The germline V gene encodes CDR1 SGHTS and CDR2 YDEGEE. The trim removed 0 bases at V and 9 bases at J, leaving 2 bases unmatched. The CDR3 contains 13 residues. For the CDR3, the DNA is TGTGCCAGCAGCTTGGCAGGGGGCCCTGAGCAGTTCTTC. It encodes CASSLAGGPEQFF.

This clonotype was counted at least ten times. The J gene is TRBJ1-5, the V gene TRBV2, with D tentatively TRBD1 (5 bases). Trimming left V 7 bases short and J 5 bases short, with 18 bases between. CDR3 length: 15 amino acids. Germline loops: CDR1 SNHLY, CDR2 FYNNEI. CDR3 region: CASKRDEVLDQPQHF. CDR3 DNA sequence: TGTGCCAGCAAGCGGGACGAAGTTCTTGATCAGCCCCAGCATTTT.

This clonotype was detected only a few times. This chain links TRBV20-1 with TRBJ2-1; TRBD2 matches at 7 bases. Germline V lookup: CDR1 DFQATT, CDR2 SNEGSKA (reference sequence). V lost 0 bases, J lost 4 bases, and 15 bases stayed unmatched. The CDR3 runs 18 residues. CDR3 nucleotide sequence: TGCAGTGCTAGAGATCCTCTCGGGGCTAGCGGACGTTACAATGAGCAGTTCTTC. Amino acid sequence: CSARDPLGASGRYNEQFF.

This clonotype was recorded once. The J gene is TRBJ2-1, the V gene TRBV30, with TRBD2 matching 14 bases. TRBJ2-7 explains the end of the DNA better; the J call may be wrong. In germline, CDR1 is GTSNPN, CDR2 SVGIG (reference sequence). This CDR3 region has 16 residues. CDR3 sequence (DNA): TGTGCCTGGAGTGTAGGGACTAGCGGGAGTTACAATGAGCAGTACTTC. It yields the protein CAWSVGTSGSYNEQYF.

This clonotype was detected once. This clone may be a read error of a much larger clone one base away. The CDR3 DNA follows: TGCAGCGTTAGGCGACCTAGCACAGATACGCAGTATTTT. It codes for CSVRRPSTDTQYF. The chain combines TRBV29-1 with TRBJ2-3; D is undetermined. The V gene lost 5 bases and the J gene lost 0 bases, with 9 bases spanning the gap. The CDR3 is 13 residues long. The V gene's germline CDR1 is SQVTM and CDR2 ANQGSEA.

The chain joins TRBV20-1 to TRBJ2-2; D is ambiguous. Trimming took 2 bases from V and 0 from J, leaving 13 bases between them. Germline lookup yields CDR1 DFQATT and CDR2 SNEGSKA (reference sequence). The CDR3 loop spans 16 amino acids. The CDR3 DNA reads TGCAGTGCTAGAAATAGCCAGGATACGAACACCGGGGAGCTGTTTTTT. It codes for CSARNSQDTNTGELFF.

J is TRBJ1-1 and V is TRBV28, with D tentatively TRBD1 (6 bases). Trimming removed 3 bases at V and 6 bases at J, with 23 bases between. Germline lookup yields CDR1 MDHEN and CDR2 SYDVKM. The CDR3 covers 17 residues. The CDR3 spells CASSFKRGTREVPEAFF. For the CDR3, the DNA is TGTGCCAGCAGTTTTAAGCGAGGGACACGGGAGGTTCCTGAAGCTTTCTTT. The full variable domain, with the rest looked up from reference TRBV28 and TRBJ1-1, is DVKVTQSSRYLVKRTGEKVFLECVQDMDHENMFWYRQDPGLGLRLIYFSYDVKMKEKGDIPEGYSVSREKKERFSLILESASTNQTSMYLCASSFKRGTREVPEAFFGQGTRLTVV.